The 20 T cell receptor beta chains below were found in one sample sequenced in a study of control samples from healthy donors and cancer patients. Generated by immunoSEQ multiplex PCR, the TCRdb table keeps only in-frame clones and is missing some. This table holds roughly 130,000 clones, 75% to 95% found once. Material: blood. The receptor set was obtained from a young man in good health.

The chain employs TRBV15 and TRBJ2-2; unclear D gene. Germline lookup yields CDR1 LNHNV and CDR2 YYDKDF (reference sequence). The V and J ends lost 3 bases and 2 bases respectively, with 1 base between them. CDR3 length: 12 amino acids. CDR3 nucleotides: TGTGCCACCAGCAGCAACACCGGGGAGCTGTTTTTT. Protein: CATSSNTGELFF.

The gene calls are TRBV27 and TRBJ2-2; D unresolved. This CDR3 region has 13 residues. Deletions cut 3 bases from V and 7 bases from J, with 9 bases between. Germline CDR1 and CDR2: MNHEY and SMNVEV (reference sequence). The CDR3 coding sequence is TGTGCCAGCAGTTTTGCGAGGCGCGGGGAGCTGTTTTTT. Its translation: CASSFARRGELFF.

This chain joins TRBV3-1 (or the pseudogene TRBV3-2) and TRBJ2-3, with D hard to call. Trimming shortened V by 0 bases and J by 5 bases, and 9 bases separated the two germline ends. There are 14 residues in the CDR3. Germline assignment: CDR1 LGHDT and CDR2 YNNKEL (reference sequence). DNA of the CDR3: TGTGCCAGCAGCCAAGAAGGCGGCGGAGATACGCAGTATTTT. Its translation: CASSQEGGGDTQYF.

The rearrangement uses TRBV29-1 and TRBJ1-4, with TRBD1 as a possible D gene (6 bases). Germline V lookup: CDR1 SQVTM, CDR2 ANQGSEA. Trimming removed 7 bases at V and 5 bases at J, with 11 bases between. The CDR3 runs 12 residues. CDR3 sequence reads: CSGGTLNEKLFF. CDR3 DNA: TGCAGCGGTGGGACATTAAATGAAAAACTGTTTTTT.

The chain is built from TRBV18 and TRBJ1-6; no clear D gene. Germline assignment: CDR1 KGHSH and CDR2 LQKENI. V lost 1 base and J lost 0, with 4 bases in between. There are 15 residues in the CDR3. CDR3 nucleotide sequence: TGTGCCAGCTCACCACAGGGCTCCTATAATTCACCCCTCCACTTT. Its protein product is CASSPQGSYNSPLHF.

This chain joins TRBV29-1 and TRBJ2-7; 8 bases fit TRBD2. The germline V gene encodes CDR1 SQVTM and CDR2 ANQGSEA. This CDR3 contains 14 residues. J gave up 4 bases and V 4 bases, and 9 bases lay outside the gene matches. The CDR3 nucleotides are TGCAGCGTTGCTTCCGGACTAGCAGCTTACGAGCAGTACTTC. Its translation is CSVASGLAAYEQYF.

J is TRBJ2-1 and V is TRBV30; TRBD1 aligns across 9 bases. The CDR3 contains 13 residues. The V gene end was trimmed by 6 bases and the J gene end by 6 bases; junction bases not matched to a gene: 6. Germline-derived CDR1 and CDR2 are GTSNPN and SVGIG (reference sequence). DNA of the CDR3: TGTGCCTGCGGACAGGGGTTGGTCAATGAGCAGTTCTTC. It is translated as CACGQGLVNEQFF.

This clone was observed once. V and J are TRBV30 and TRBJ1-1, with 9 positions matching TRBD1. Germline loops: CDR1 GTSNPN, CDR2 SVGIG (reference sequence). The CDR3 consists of 15 residues. Trimming at V came to 0 bases and at J to 3 bases, leaving 5 bases not matched to a gene. The CDR3 spells CAWSVFGTGYTEAFF. The CDR3 DNA reads TGTGCCTGGAGTGTATTCGGGACAGGGTACACTGAAGCTTTCTTT.

This rearrangement joins TRBV19 to TRBJ2-6; D is perhaps TRBD2 (6 bases). The V end lost 5 bases, the J end lost 2 bases, and 7 bases lay between the germline ends. The CDR3 sequence is 14 residues long. Per germline, CDR1 LNHDA and CDR2 SQIVND (reference sequence). The CDR3 region is CASSAGTGANVLTF. The CDR3 DNA reads as TGTGCCAGTAGTGCGGGGACTGGGGCCAACGTCCTGACTTTC.

The chain combines TRBV28 with TRBJ2-5, with D possibly being TRBD1 (6 bases). CDR3 size: 13 residues. Germline assignment: CDR1 MDHEN and CDR2 SYDVKM. Trimming took off 7 bases at V and 2 bases at J, with 11 bases between the two ends. The CDR3 sequence: CASMKGHQETQYF. The CDR3, as DNA: TGTGCCAGCATGAAGGGACATCAAGAGACCCAGTACTTC.

This chain connects TRBV15 to TRBJ2-1; TRBD2 aligns across 11 bases. The CDR3 runs to 16 residues. J was trimmed by 1 base and V by 6 bases; bases with no gene match: 5. Germline V gene data show CDR1 as LNHNV and CDR2 as YYDKDF (reference sequence). CDR3 coding DNA: TGTGCCACCAGTCAATTAGCGGGGGGGTCCTACAATGAGCAGTTCTTC. Protein: CATSQLAGGSYNEQFF.

V and J are TRBV7-2 and TRBJ2-5; no firm D call. The V gene lost 6 bases and the J gene lost 1 base, with 9 bases spanning the gap. The CDR3 length is 13 residues. Germline lookup yields CDR1 SGHTA and CDR2 FQGNSA. For the CDR3, the DNA is TGTGCCAGCAGGAGTGCGTTCCAAGAGACCCAGTACTTC. Translating it yields CASRSAFQETQYF.

A note on this clone: One end of the junction is discordant with germline, which a read error may explain. This rearrangement joins TRBV7-7 to TRBJ2-3; unclear D gene. This CDR3 contains 14 residues. Germline CDR1 is SSHAT and CDR2 is FNYEAQ (reference sequence). The CDR3 DNA follows: TGTGCTAGCAGCTTAGTTTTGGGCGCAGATACGCAGTATTTT. Amino acids: CASSLVLGADTQYF.

The V gene is TRBV4-1, the J gene TRBJ2-3; D may be TRBD1 or TRBD2 (6 bases each). The CDR3 is 18 amino acids. Per the germline V gene, CDR1 is MGHRA and CDR2 is YSYEKL. Trimming left V 4 bases short and J 2 bases short, with 22 bases between. CDR3: CASSRPPGATNPTDTQYF. CDR3 nucleotide sequence: TGCGCCAGCAGCCGCCCCCCGGGGGCCACTAACCCCACAGATACGCAGTATTTT.

This chain uses TRBV28 with TRBJ2-2, with TRBD1 matching 8 bases. The CDR3 has 15 amino acids. Trimming took 5 bases from V and 6 from J; bases not matched to a gene: 8. Per the germline V gene, CDR1 is MDHEN and CDR2 is SYDVKM. CDR3 coding DNA: TGTGCCAGCAGTCTTCCCAGGGGGCTAGCCGGGGAGCTGTTTTTT. As protein: CASSLPRGLAGELFF.

In DNA form, the CDR3 reads TGTGCCACCAGTGAGTCGGGACGGAACTCCTACAATGAGCAGTTCTTC. This sequence encodes CATSESGRNSYNEQFF. This chain connects TRBV24-1 to TRBJ2-1; tentatively, D is TRBD1 or TRBD2 (5 bases each). Germline CDR1 and CDR2: KGHDR and SFDVKD. The CDR3 length is 16 residues. The germline V and J ends were trimmed by 4 bases and 0 bases, with 12 bases remaining between them.

The rearrangement links TRBV5-6 to TRBJ1-1; the D gene is possibly TRBD1 (5 bases). Germline V lookup: CDR1 SGHDT, CDR2 YYEEEE. This CDR3 contains 13 residues. The V end lost 1 base, the J end lost 2 bases, and 6 bases lay between the germline ends. CDR3 coding DNA: TGTGCCAGCAGCTTGCAGGGAAACACTGAAGCTTTCTTT. Amino acid sequence: CASSLQGNTEAFF.

The CDR3 is CASSIPAGSGQRQHF. CDR3 DNA sequence: TGTGCCAGTAGTATACCTGCAGGGTCGGGTCAGAGACAGCATTTT. The chain is built from TRBV19 and TRBJ1-5, with TRBD1 as a possible D gene (5 bases). The germline CDR1 and CDR2 sequences are LNHDA and SQIVND (reference sequence). V was trimmed by 2 bases and J by 13 bases, leaving 21 bases between them. The CDR3 is 15 residues long.

This chain uses TRBV10-1 with TRBJ1-6; D unclear. The CDR3 length is 13 residues. V lost 0 bases and J lost 9, with 6 bases in between. CDR1 and CDR2 from the germline V gene are WNHNN and SYGVQD (reference sequence). CDR3: CASSESGSSPLHF. CDR3 nucleotide sequence: TGCGCCAGCAGTGAGTCCGGGAGTTCACCCCTCCACTTT.

This clone was seen a single time. This chain uses TRBV9 with TRBJ1-6; D is unclear. CDR1 is SGDLS and CDR2 is YYNGEE in the germline V gene. This CDR3 contains 15 residues. The V end was cut by 1 base, the J end by 7 bases, with 12 bases between. The CDR3 is CASSVKGRGNSPLHF. For the CDR3, the DNA is TGTGCCAGCAGCGTAAAGGGAAGAGGCAATTCACCCCTCCACTTT.